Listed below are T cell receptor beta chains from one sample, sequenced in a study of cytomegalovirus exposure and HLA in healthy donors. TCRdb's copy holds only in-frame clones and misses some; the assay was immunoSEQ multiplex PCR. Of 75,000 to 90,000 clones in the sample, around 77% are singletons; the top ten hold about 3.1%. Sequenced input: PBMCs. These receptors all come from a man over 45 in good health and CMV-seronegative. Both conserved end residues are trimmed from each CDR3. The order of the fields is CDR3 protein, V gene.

CDR3aa: ASSSALGSNTGELF; v_gene: TRBV7-6
CDR3aa: ASSSRQGSANEKLF; v_gene: TRBV5-1
CDR3aa: ASSTRMVQGSGNEKLF; v_gene: TRBV7-6
CDR3aa: ASSEQGANTGELF; v_gene: TRBV2
CDR3aa: ASSPSSLDTQY; v_gene: TRBV7-2
CDR3aa: AWSVRGRGMNTEAF; v_gene: TRBV30
CDR3aa: ASIRPQGRPEAF; v_gene: TRBV6-1
CDR3aa: ASSQDRVVVGNTIY; v_gene: TRBV4-1
CDR3aa: ASSQAQGIYNEQF; v_gene: TRBV4-3
CDR3aa: AWRHQVAEAF; v_gene: TRBV30
CDR3aa: ATSRGAQGIETQY; v_gene: TRBV15
CDR3aa: ASSRGGAGSNTGELF; v_gene: TRBV18
CDR3aa: ASKPPGQGKEKLF; v_gene: TRBV5-6
CDR3aa: ASGTPRGISNQPQH; v_gene: TRBV19
CDR3aa: ASSQGASEKTQY; v_gene: TRBV4-1
CDR3aa: ASSPGLAGEQY; v_gene: TRBV11-3
CDR3aa: ASSHPDRERYEQY; v_gene: TRBV4-2
CDR3aa: ASHSNQPQH; v_gene: TRBV23-1
CDR3aa: AISVQRLLAGDYEQY; v_gene: TRBV10-3
CDR3aa: ASSGTGGWDTQY; v_gene: TRBV5-1
CDR3aa: ASSIRPGQGTHSYEQY; v_gene: TRBV19
CDR3aa: ASNEIQGSAF; v_gene: TRBV7-9
CDR3aa: ASSLVAGGTDTQY; v_gene: TRBV5-1
CDR3aa: ASSKRQNTGELF; v_gene: TRBV13
CDR3aa: ASSSGTGDIYPPYEQY; v_gene: TRBV5-1
CDR3aa: ASSGTAQETQY; v_gene: TRBV6-1
CDR3aa: ASSQSFNTEAF; v_gene: TRBV4-1
CDR3aa: ASSPFVQGHEQY; v_gene: TRBV7-8
CDR3aa: ASSPVRLAGITDTQY; v_gene: TRBV18
CDR3aa: ASSQDPGLAGGYEQF; v_gene: TRBV4-3
CDR3aa: ASSSGGYGYT; v_gene: TRBV12-1
CDR3aa: ATGRASGNTIY; v_gene: TRBV6-1
CDR3aa: ASSHFNSPLH; v_gene: TRBV14
CDR3aa: ARVNRDSPRGAKNIQY; v_gene: TRBV28
CDR3aa: AWSAQAYGYT; v_gene: TRBV30
CDR3aa: ASSLASGTLQF; v_gene: TRBV7-6
CDR3aa: ASSLLGRGPHLDTQY; v_gene: TRBV7-3